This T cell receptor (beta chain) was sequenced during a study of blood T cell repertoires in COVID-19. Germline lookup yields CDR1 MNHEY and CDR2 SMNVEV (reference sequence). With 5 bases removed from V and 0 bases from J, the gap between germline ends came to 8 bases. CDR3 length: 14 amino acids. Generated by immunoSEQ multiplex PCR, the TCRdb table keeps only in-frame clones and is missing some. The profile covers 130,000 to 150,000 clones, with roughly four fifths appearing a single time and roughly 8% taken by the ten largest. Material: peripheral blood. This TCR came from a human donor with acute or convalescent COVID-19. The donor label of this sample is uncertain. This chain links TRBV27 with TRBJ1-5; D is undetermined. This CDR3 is CASSTQLSNQPQHF. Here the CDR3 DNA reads TGTGCCAGCAGTACTCAACTTAGCAATCAGCCCCAGCATTTT.